This T cell receptor beta chain was found in a study of blood T cell repertoires in COVID-19. In the original analysis: Scientists estimated how many nucleated cells there were by amplifying reference gene primers. The repertoire was sequenced with immunoSEQ multiplex PCR; TCRdb's copy has only in-frame clones and lacks some. The DNA gave D and trimming, while V, J and clone size come from that table. The sample records around 250,000 clones, approximately 82% being singletons. The CDR3 has 14 amino acids. The germline V gene encodes CDR1 SEHNR and CDR2 FQNEAQ (reference sequence). Trimming removed 5 bases from V and 5 bases from J; junction bases left unmatched: 8.

Sequenced input: peripheral blood. The chain is built from TRBV7-9 and TRBJ1-1, with 7 bases that match TRBD1. This receptor was obtained from a man younger than 45 who had recovered from COVID-19. The CDR3 coding sequence is TGTGCCAGCAGCCAGGACAGGCCCAGGACTGAAGCTTTCTTT. It translates to CASSQDRPRTEAFF.